This TCR beta chain emerged from a study of T cells in Graves' hyperthyroidism and ophthalmopathy. Study background: Peripheral blood was drawn at first diagnosis, prior to all treatment.

Researchers barred patients who had uncontrolled infection, other autoimmune disease, pregnancy or lactation. Study results and caveats: The model identified upcoming ophthalmopathy a median approximately six months ahead of onset.

Researchers amplified the TCR beta CDR3 regions from RNA transcripts. The study used the HTBI primer set for a first-round RT-PCR of the TCR CDR3. TCRdb reprocessed the multiplex PCR reads via MiXCR and lists one record per CDR3 protein. This sample yields hundreds of thousands of distinct CDR3 sequences, of which around 20% are seen a single time; about 34% belongs to the top ten. This clonotype occurred a few times. Its specificity is unknown. V was pared by 6 bases and J by 3 bases, with 12 bases between. Germline loops: CDR1 MDHEN, CDR2 SYDVKM. The CDR3 is made up of 14 amino acids. The receptor's source is a man in his thirties or forties with Graves' ophthalmopathy. This sequence joins TRBV28 and TRBJ1-3; a weak D match, TRBD1 (6 bases). The sample taken for sequencing was blood. CDR3 nucleotide sequence: TGTGCCAGCAGATCTTACAGGGATGGAAACACCATATATTTT. Amino acid sequence: CASRSYRDGNTIYF.